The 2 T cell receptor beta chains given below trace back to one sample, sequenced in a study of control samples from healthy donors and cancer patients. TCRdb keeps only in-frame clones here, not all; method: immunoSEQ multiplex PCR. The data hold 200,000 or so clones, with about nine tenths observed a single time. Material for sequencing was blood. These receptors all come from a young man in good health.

The CDR3 here is CATSRYRDRVTDTQYF. The CDR3 bases are TGTGCCACCAGCCGATACCGGGACAGGGTCACAGATACGCAGTATTTT. The chain combines TRBV15 with TRBJ2-3; 9 positions match TRBD1. There are 16 residues in the CDR3. J lost 2 bases, V lost 5 bases, and 8 bases had no gene match. From germline, CDR1 is LNHNV and CDR2 YYDKDF (reference sequence).

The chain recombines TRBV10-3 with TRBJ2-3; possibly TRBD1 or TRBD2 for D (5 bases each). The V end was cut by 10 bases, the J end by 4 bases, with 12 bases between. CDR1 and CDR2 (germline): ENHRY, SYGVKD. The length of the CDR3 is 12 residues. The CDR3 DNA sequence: TGTGCCAGCAGCAGGGACGCAGATACGCAGTATTTT. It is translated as CASSRDADTQYF.